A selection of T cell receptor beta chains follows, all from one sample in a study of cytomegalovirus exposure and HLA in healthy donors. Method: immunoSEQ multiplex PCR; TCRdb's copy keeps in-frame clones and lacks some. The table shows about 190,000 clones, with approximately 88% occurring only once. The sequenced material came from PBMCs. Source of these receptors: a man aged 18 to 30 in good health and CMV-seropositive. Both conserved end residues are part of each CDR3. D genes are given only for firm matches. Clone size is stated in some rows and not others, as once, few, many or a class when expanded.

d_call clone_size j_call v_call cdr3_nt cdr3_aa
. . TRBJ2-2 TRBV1 TGCACCAGCAGCCGGAGCATCATTAGCGGGAAGGAGCTGTTTTTT CTSSRSIISGKELFF
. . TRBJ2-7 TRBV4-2 TGTGCCAGCAGCCAACCAGGATTGGTCTACGAGCAGTACTTC CASSQPGLVYEQYF
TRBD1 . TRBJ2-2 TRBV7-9 TGTGCCAGCAGCTTTCGGGACAGAAACACCGGGGAGCTGTTTTTT CASSFRDRNTGELFF
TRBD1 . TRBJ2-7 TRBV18 TGTGCCAGCTCACCGGGACAGGGATTCTCCTACGAGCAGTACTTC CASSPGQGFSYEQYF
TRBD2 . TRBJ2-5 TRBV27 TGTGCCAGCAGTCGACTAGCGGGAGGTCTTCGAGAGACCCAGTACTTC CASSRLAGGLRETQYF
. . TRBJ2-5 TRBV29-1 TGCAGCGCCGGTACTACCAAAGAGACCCAGTACTTC CSAGTTKETQYF
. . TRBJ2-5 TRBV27 TGTGCCAGCAGTCAGGGAGAGACCCAGTACTTC CASSQGETQYF
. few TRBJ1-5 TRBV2 TGTGCCAGCAGTGAAGGTGGAGTAGCTTTTAGCAATCAGCCCCAGCATTTT CASSEGGVAFSNQPQHF
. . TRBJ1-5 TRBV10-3 TGTGCCATCAGTCCGGACACGTCCCAGCCCCAGCATTTT CAISPDTSQPQHF
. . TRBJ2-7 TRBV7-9 TGTGCCAGCAGCTCCCTGGAGATGCTCTACGAGCAGTACTTC CASSSLEMLYEQYF
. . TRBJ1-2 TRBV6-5 TGTGCCAGCAGCCGATCCGGGAACTATGGCTACACCTTC CASSRSGNYGYTF
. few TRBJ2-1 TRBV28 TGTGCCAGCAGCCTCCAGGATGAGCAGTTCTTC CASSLQDEQFF
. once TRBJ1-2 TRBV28 TGTGCCAGTCAGGACAGCCGTTCTGGCTACACCTTC CASQDSRSGYTF
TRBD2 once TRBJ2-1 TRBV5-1 TGCGCCAGCAGCTCCCTTTGGTGGGAGGGGCCGAACAATGAGCAGTTCTTC CASSSLWWEGPNNEQFF
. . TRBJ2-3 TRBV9 TGTGCCAGCAGCGACAGACCCAGCACAGATACGCAGTATTTT CASSDRPSTDTQYF
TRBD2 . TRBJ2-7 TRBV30 TGTGCCTGGAGCGGGACTAGCGGGAGCCTATACGAGCAGTACTTC CAWSGTSGSLYEQYF
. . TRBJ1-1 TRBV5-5 TGTGCCAGCCGGGAGGGTACATCCGAAGCTTTCTTT CASREGTSEAFF
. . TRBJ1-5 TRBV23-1 TGCGCCAGCAACATACAGGGTCGTAGCAATCAGCCCCAGCATTTT CASNIQGRSNQPQHF
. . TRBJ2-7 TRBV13 TGTGCCAGCAGCCCCGGACAGACCTACGAGCAGTACTTC CASSPGQTYEQYF
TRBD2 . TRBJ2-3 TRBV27 TGTGCCAGCAGTCCCTTGGGGACTAGCGGGATTGCAGATACGCAGTATTTT CASSPLGTSGIADTQYF
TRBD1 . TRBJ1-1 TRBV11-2 TGTGCCAGCAGCTTAGCAGCCGGGACAGGGGGGACTGAAGCTTTCTTT CASSLAAGTGGTEAFF
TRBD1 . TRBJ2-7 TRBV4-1 TGCGCCAGCAGCCCCCCAGGGGGCCCCACCGGGCAGTACTTC CASSPPGGPTGQYF
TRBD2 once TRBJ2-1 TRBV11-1 TGTGCCAGCAGCGCTTCTGTGCTAGCGGGAGAATACGGCTACAATGAGCAGTTCTTC CASSASVLAGEYGYNEQFF
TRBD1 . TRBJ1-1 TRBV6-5 TGTGCCAGCAGTTACAGGACAGGGAGCACTGAAGCTTTCTTT CASSYRTGSTEAFF
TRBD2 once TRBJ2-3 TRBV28 TGTGCCAGCAGCTCGCCATCACTAGCGAGCACAGATACGCAGTATTTT CASSSPSLASTDTQYF
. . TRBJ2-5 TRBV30 TGTGCCTGGAGTGGTCAGTCGGGGGAACAACAAGAGACCCAGTACTTC CAWSGQSGEQQETQYF
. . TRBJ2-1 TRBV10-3 TGTGCCATCAGTGGCGCGGGGGAGCAGTTCTTC CAISGAGEQFF
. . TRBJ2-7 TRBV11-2 TGTGCCAGCAGTGGGCTCTCCTACGAGCAGTACTTC CASSGLSYEQYF
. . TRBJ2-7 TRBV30 TGTGCCTGGAGTGTCAGGGTCCACGAGCAGTACTTC CAWSVRVHEQYF
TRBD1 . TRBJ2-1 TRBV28 TGTGCCGCAGCCGAGGGGGGACAGGGAGAGGGTGAGCAGTTCTTC CAAAEGGQGEGEQFF
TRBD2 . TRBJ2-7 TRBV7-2 TGTGCCAGCAGCTTCTCCGGGACTAGCGGGAGAAGCGAGCAGTACTTC CASSFSGTSGRSEQYF
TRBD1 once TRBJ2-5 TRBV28 TGTGCCAGCAGTTTAGGGGACAGGGGGCAAGAGACCCAGTACTTC CASSLGDRGQETQYF
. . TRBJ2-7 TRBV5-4 TGTGCCAGCAGTCGACTAGAGAAAGCATCCTACGAGCAGTACTTC CASSRLEKASYEQYF
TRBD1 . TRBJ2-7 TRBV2 TGTGCCAGCAGTGAATTGTGGACAGGGAATCCCTACGAGCAGTACTTC CASSELWTGNPYEQYF
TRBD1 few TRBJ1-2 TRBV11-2 TGTGCCAGCAGCAGGGGGACAGACCTCTATGGCTACACCTTC CASSRGTDLYGYTF
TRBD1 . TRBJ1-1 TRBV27 TGTGCCAGCAGTTTATTCCGGACAGGGGCGGAAGCTTTCTTT CASSLFRTGAEAFF
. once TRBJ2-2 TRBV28 TGTGCCAGCAGGATTTCTTGGAACGGACGGATTAGCGCCGGGGGCACCGGGGAGCTGTTTTTT CASRISWNGRISAGGTGELFF
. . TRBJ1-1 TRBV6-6 TGTGCCAGCAGTTACGCAGGTAACACTGAAGCTTTCTTT CASSYAGNTEAFF
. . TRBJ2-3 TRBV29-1 TGCAGCGTTGAACTCTCTAGCACAGATACGCAGTATTTT CSVELSSTDTQYF
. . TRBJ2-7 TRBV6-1 TGTGCCAGCCACGACAGGTCCCTGTGGGAGCAGTACTTC CASHDRSLWEQYF
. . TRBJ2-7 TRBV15 TGTGCCACCAGCTTGGATAGGTCAGGGGACGAGCAGTACTTC CATSLDRSGDEQYF
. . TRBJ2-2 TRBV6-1 TGTGCCAGCAGTGAAATGAATTGGAGGGTAGAGGCCGGGGAGCTGTTTTTT CASSEMNWRVEAGELFF